This TCR beta chain was sequenced in a study of cytomegalovirus exposure and HLA in healthy donors. General study findings and limits: Clonal expansion was found to be greater in HLA-associated TCR beta chains than in equally common others in a later analysis. Most of the CMV-associated TCR beta chains (in a later analysis) appeared to be HLA-restricted.

The PCR employed 60 Vbeta primers together with 13 Jbeta primers. Sequenced by immunoSEQ multiplex PCR; TCRdb stores in-frame clones only, minus some. The data show about 43,000 clones, roughly 51% seen once. From germline, CDR1 is SNHLY and CDR2 FYNNEI. The V and J ends lost 8 bases and 1 base respectively, with 19 bases between them. CDR3 size: 16 residues. A few counts support this clone. Its specificity is unknown. This chain links TRBV2 with TRBJ2-3; D is perhaps TRBD2 (6 bases). The sample was PBMCs. This sequence was found in a man between 60 and 75 years old in good health and CMV-seronegative. CDR3 nucleotide sequence: TGTGCCAGCCCAGCCGGTGGGGCTAGCGGCACAGATACGCAGTATTTT. It codes for CASPAGGASGTDTQYF. The full variable domain, its missing parts supplied by reference TRBV2 and TRBJ2-3, is EPEVTQTPSHQVTQMGQEVILRCVPISNHLYFYWYRQILGQKVEFLVSFYNNEISEKSEIFDDQFSVERPDGSNFTLKIRSTKLEDSAMYFCASPAGGASGTDTQYFGPGTRLTVL.